This T cell receptor beta chain is drawn from a study of blood T cell repertoires in COVID-19. The ends lost 5 bases at V and 3 bases at J; junction bases unmatched: 12. The CDR3 has 18 amino acids. Germline loops: CDR1 SEHNR, CDR2 FQNEAQ (reference sequence). The method was immunoSEQ multiplex PCR; TCRdb's version includes in-frame clones alone and lacks a portion of them. The sample lists hundreds of thousands of clones, approximately 80% occurring once. This clone has just a few counts. Material for sequencing was PBMCs or T cells enriched from blood (not recorded which). The clonotype was recovered from a man aged 25-45 years with acute COVID-19. J is TRBJ2-6 and V is TRBV7-9; 8 bases map to TRBD2. In DNA, the CDR3 is TGTGCCAGCAGCCCCCCGGGGGGGGCGCCGGGTGGGGCCAACGTCCTGACTTTC. This codes for CASSPPGGAPGGANVLTF.